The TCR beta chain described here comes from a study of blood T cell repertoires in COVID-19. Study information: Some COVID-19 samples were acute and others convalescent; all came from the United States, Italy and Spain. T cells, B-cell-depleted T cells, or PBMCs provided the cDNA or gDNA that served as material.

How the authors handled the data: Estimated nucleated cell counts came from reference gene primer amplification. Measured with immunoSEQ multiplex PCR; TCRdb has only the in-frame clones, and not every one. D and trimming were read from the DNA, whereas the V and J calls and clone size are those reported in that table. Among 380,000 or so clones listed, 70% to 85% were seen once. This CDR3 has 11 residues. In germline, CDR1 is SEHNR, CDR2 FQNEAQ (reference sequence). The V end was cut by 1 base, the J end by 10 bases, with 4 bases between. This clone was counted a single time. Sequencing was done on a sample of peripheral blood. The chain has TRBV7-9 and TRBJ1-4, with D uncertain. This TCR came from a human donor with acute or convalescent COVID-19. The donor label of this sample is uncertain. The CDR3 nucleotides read TGTGCCAGCAGCTTAGACGGAAAACTGTTTTTT. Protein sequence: CASSLDGKLFF.